This T cell receptor (beta chain) originates from a study of blood T cell repertoires in COVID-19 (dated by TCRdb to 2020 to 2021). Study-level background: Collaborator samples came from the United States, Italy and Spain and covered acute and convalescent phases of COVID-19. Deeply sampled blood TCRbeta repertoires from subjects exposed to, actively infected with, or recovered from COVID-19 were included in the dataset. Samples were obtained from the ongoing ImmuneRACE study (first 160 participants) and from over a thousand subjects provided by 6 global collaborators. A de-identified subject ID, COVID-19 status, age in years and sex were almost always included in the sample metadata. HLA class I and class II types, where available, came from metadata supplied by the sample provider rather than from assay-based typing. The repertoires were made available in a free public database intended to serve as a resource for research on the immune response to SARS-CoV-2. The material from the prospective study consisted of cDNA or gDNA derived from T cells, B-cell-depleted T cells, or PBMCs. What the study reported, not specific to this receptor: Clinical and demographic metadata were provided uncurated, with the amount varying by source and participant.

On this clone: Its recognized antigen is unknown. Per-base quality was not reported, and no clone a single base away is much larger than it.

At one collaborating source in Seattle, patients were enrolled during active infection and were followed longitudinally through the course of disease. Each collaborating institution followed its own protocols to collect whole blood in K2EDTA tubes. For TCRbeta analysis, collaborators shipped samples in one of three forms: frozen whole blood, isolated PBMCs, or DNA extracted from either of those sample types. The immunoSEQ Assay, a bias-controlled multiplex PCR, was used to amplify TCRbeta CDR3 regions from genomic DNA. For the original study's pipeline: Within the assay, amplification of reference gene primers was used to estimate how many nucleated cells each sample contained. To quantify the absolute abundance of each unique TCRbeta CDR3 rearrangement, sequence reads were collapsed and filtered. For each sample, productive Simpson clonality was calculated as the square root of Simpson's diversity index over productive rearrangements. Here the immuneACCESS table is served through TCRdb, limited to in-frame sequences with V and J called. Missing clones are a known gap in these copies; in checked studies unresolved V genes cover under half, and the rest lacks a known reason. V, J and clone size were drawn from that table, and D and trimming were deduced from the DNA. The sample profile shows approximately 90,000 clones; approximately 91% of them were found once. Of the sample, under 5.5% falls within the top ten clones.

Reading the germline V gene gives CDR1 SGHTA and CDR2 FQGNSA. Counted from cysteine to phenylalanine, this CDR3 has 12 amino acids. This entry keeps only the CDR3 DNA: 36 bases, framed from base 1. V is pared back by 6 bases and J by 6 bases, with 9 bases lying between the germline termini. The specimen sequenced was peripheral blood. The sequence links TRBV7-2 to TRBJ2-1; no D gene is confidently identified. The sequence derives from a man aged 60 to 69 with COVID-19, enrolled during active disease. Here the CDR3 is given as CASRILINEQFF. The nucleotide sequence is TGTGCCAGCAGAATACTCATCAATGAGCAGTTCTTC. The variable domain in full, with residues beyond the CDR3 obtained from the reference TRBV7-2 and TRBJ2-1 genes, is GAGVSQSPSNKVTEKGKDVELRCDPISGHTALYWYRQSLGQGLEFLIYFQGNSAPDKSGLPSDRFSAERTGGSVSTLTIQRTQQEDSAVYLCASRILINEQFFGPGTRLTVL.